A selection of T cell receptor beta chains follows, all from one sample in a study of T cell repertoires in cytomegalovirus infection. A single record per CDR3 protein comes from TCRdb applying MiXCR to the reads. The data hold 200,000 to 300,000 distinct CDR3 sequences, with 9.1% observed a single time. Input material: PBMCs. The receptors shown here come from a human donor in good health (CMV status not recorded). Some clones in this sample may be carry-over from other donors' samples. Each CDR3 is given with its conserved first and last residue. Each record gives: D gene, J gene, V gene, clone size, CDR3 DNA, CDR3 protein. D genes are given only for firm matches. Clone size appears in some rows only: once, few, many, or a class for an expanded clone.

D: .; J: TRBJ1-5; V: TRBV19; size: few; DNA: TGTGCCAGTAGGTTGGGGGCCGGCAATCAGCCCCAGCATTTT; CDR3: CASRLGAGNQPQHF
D: TRBD1; J: TRBJ1-1; V: TRBV7-2; size: many; DNA: TGTGCCAGCAGCTTGGGACAGGAGAGCACTGAAGCTTTCTTT; CDR3: CASSLGQESTEAFF
D: .; J: TRBJ2-1; V: TRBV7-2; size: many; DNA: TGTGCCAGCAGCTTAACAGGGTATGAGCAGTTCTTC; CDR3: CASSLTGYEQFF
D: .; J: TRBJ1-1; V: TRBV11-2; size: many; DNA: TGTGCCAGCAGCAGGACGGGGGCAACTGAAGCTTTCTTT; CDR3: CASSRTGATEAFF
D: .; J: TRBJ1-2; V: TRBV25-1; size: few; DNA: TGTGCCAGCAGTGAAGGTTGGACGGATGGCTACACCTTC; CDR3: CASSEGWTDGYTF
D: .; J: TRBJ2-4; V: TRBV7-2; size: few; DNA: TGTGCCAGCAGCTCAGGACGGATCGCCAAAAACATTCAGTACTTC; CDR3: CASSSGRIAKNIQYF
D: .; J: TRBJ1-5; V: TRBV28; size: .; DNA: TGTGCCAGCACTGACTTCAGGGCCAATCAGCCCCAGCATTTT; CDR3: CASTDFRANQPQHF
D: TRBD1; J: TRBJ2-1; V: TRBV29-1; size: .; DNA: TGCAGCGTTGTCAGGGGGATCGGCATGAATGAGCAGTTCTTC; CDR3: CSVVRGIGMNEQFF
D: .; J: TRBJ2-3; V: TRBV7-2; size: many; DNA: TGTGCCAGCAGCTACACAGATACGCAGTATTTT; CDR3: CASSYTDTQYF
D: .; J: TRBJ1-2; V: TRBV5-4; size: many; DNA: TGTGCCAGCAGCTCCCAAGGGGAATCCAACTATGGCTACACCTTC; CDR3: CASSSQGESNYGYTF
D: .; J: TRBJ1-6; V: TRBV28; size: many; DNA: TGTGCCAGCAGTTTTCCAGATGGGAATTCACCCCTCCACTTT; CDR3: CASSFPDGNSPLHF
D: .; J: TRBJ1-4; V: TRBV5-1; size: .; DNA: TGCGCCAGCAGCTTGGGACACGGGAATGAAAAACTGTTTTTT; CDR3: CASSLGHGNEKLFF
D: .; J: TRBJ1-1; V: TRBV7-2; size: .; DNA: TGTGCCTGCAGCTGGGGGCCGAACACTGAAGCTTTCTTT; CDR3: CACSWGPNTEAFF
D: .; J: TRBJ1-1; V: TRBV7-2; size: many; DNA: TGTGCCAGCAGCCCGCCCCCGTTGAACACTGAAGCTTTCTTT; CDR3: CASSPPPLNTEAFF
D: TRBD2; J: TRBJ2-1; V: TRBV7-2; size: few; DNA: TGTGCCAGCAGCCCCGGACTAGCGGGGGGTGACAATGAGCAGTTCTTC; CDR3: CASSPGLAGGDNEQFF
D: .; J: TRBJ1-3; V: TRBV6-5; size: .; DNA: TGTGCCAGCAGTACGCGGAACTCTGGAAACACCATATATTTT; CDR3: CASSTRNSGNTIYF
D: .; J: TRBJ2-7; V: TRBV12-3/TRBV12-4; size: many; DNA: TGTGCCAGCAGTTTACCTCCGGCGTACGAGCAGTACTTC; CDR3: CASSLPPAYEQYF
D: .; J: TRBJ2-6; V: TRBV7-2; size: many; DNA: TGTGCCAGCAGCTTAGATTTAGGGGCCAACGTCCTGACTTTC; CDR3: CASSLDLGANVLTF
D: TRBD2; J: TRBJ2-3; V: TRBV20-1; size: many; DNA: TGCAGTGCTAGGGGGGGGGGTAGCGGGTACGCAGATACGCAGTATTTT; CDR3: CSARGGGSGYADTQYF
D: .; J: TRBJ1-2; V: TRBV7-8; size: many; DNA: TGTGCCAGCAGCTTAGCGAGGCAGGGTGATGGCTACACCTTC; CDR3: CASSLARQGDGYTF
D: TRBD1; J: TRBJ2-3; V: TRBV28; size: .; DNA: TGTGCCAGCAGTCCCAATAACAGGGGGATGACCCGGTATTTT; CDR3: CASSPNNRGMTRYF
D: TRBD1; J: TRBJ1-2; V: TRBV28; size: many; DNA: TGTGCCAGCAGTCTACAGGGGGCGCTCTACACCTTC; CDR3: CASSLQGALYTF
D: TRBD1; J: TRBJ2-5; V: TRBV7-2; size: many; DNA: TGTGCCAGCAGCGCGGGACAGGGGGTTCAAGAGACCCAGTACTTC; CDR3: CASSAGQGVQETQYF
D: .; J: TRBJ1-6; V: TRBV5-1; size: .; DNA: TGCGCCAGCAGTGTCTCCTATAATTCACCCCTCCACTTT; CDR3: CASSVSYNSPLHF
D: .; J: TRBJ1-2; V: TRBV5-1; size: many; DNA: TGCGCCAGCAGCTTGGAGGGGGTGGACGGCTACACCTTC; CDR3: CASSLEGVDGYTF
D: TRBD1; J: TRBJ2-2; V: TRBV6-2/TRBV6-3; size: .; DNA: TGTGCCAGCAGTCGGGGACAGTTCGGGAACACCGGGGAGCTGTTTTTT; CDR3: CASSRGQFGNTGELFF
D: .; J: TRBJ2-2; V: TRBV7-2; size: many; DNA: TGTGCCAGCAGCTCCCGTTGGCCCGACACCGGGGAGCTGTTTTTT; CDR3: CASSSRWPDTGELFF
D: .; J: TRBJ1-4; V: TRBV2; size: .; DNA: TGTGCCAGCCTCCCAGGGGCTTTTGGTGAAAAACTGTTTTTT; CDR3: CASLPGAFGEKLFF
D: TRBD1; J: TRBJ1-5; V: TRBV10-3; size: few; DNA: TGTGCCATCAGTGAAGACAGGGTACAGCCCCAGCATTTT; CDR3: CAISEDRVQPQHF
D: .; J: TRBJ2-5; V: TRBV6-2/TRBV6-3; size: .; DNA: TGTGCCAGCAGCTCCTTTCGGAACCAAGAGACCCAGTACTTC; CDR3: CASSSFRNQETQYF
D: .; J: TRBJ2-4; V: TRBV28; size: few; DNA: TGTGCCAGCACGGCCACCTTAGCCAAAAACATTCAGTACTTC; CDR3: CASTATLAKNIQYF
D: .; J: TRBJ2-3; V: TRBV7-9; size: .; DNA: TGTGCCAGCAGATTCCTCGCAGATACGCAGTATTTT; CDR3: CASRFLADTQYF
D: .; J: TRBJ2-7; V: TRBV20-1; size: many; DNA: TGCAGTGCTAGAGATAAGGCAGGCTACGAGCAGTACTTC; CDR3: CSARDKAGYEQYF
D: TRBD1; J: TRBJ1-5; V: TRBV7-2; size: many; DNA: TGTGCCAGCAGCTTTGACAGGGGCAATGGACCCCAGCATTTT; CDR3: CASSFDRGNGPQHF
D: TRBD2; J: TRBJ2-1; V: TRBV7-2; size: .; DNA: TGTGCCAGCAGTCTAGCGGGGCAGTTTTCCTTCAATGAGCAGTTCTTC; CDR3: CASSLAGQFSFNEQFF
D: .; J: TRBJ2-5; V: TRBV7-8; size: many; DNA: TGTGCCAGCAGCCCGGACAGTCAAGAGACCCAGTACTTC; CDR3: CASSPDSQETQYF
D: .; J: TRBJ2-5; V: TRBV20-1; size: many; DNA: TGCAGTGCTAGACCCGGGGCAGAGACCCAGTACTTC; CDR3: CSARPGAETQYF
D: TRBD2; J: TRBJ2-2; V: TRBV7-8; size: .; DNA: TGTGCCAGCAGCTTAGTAGCGGGGGGGCGCACCGGGGAGCTGTTTTTT; CDR3: CASSLVAGGRTGELFF
D: .; J: TRBJ1-1; V: TRBV7-8; size: many; DNA: TGTGCCAGCAGCTTAGGGGGAGTGGATGGCACTGAAGCTTTCTTT; CDR3: CASSLGGVDGTEAFF
D: .; J: TRBJ1-4; V: TRBV7-2; size: .; DNA: TGTGCCAGCAGCTTACAGGGTTTTACTAATGAAAAACTGTTTTTT; CDR3: CASSLQGFTNEKLFF
D: .; J: TRBJ2-1; V: TRBV19; size: many; DNA: TGTGCCAGTACCCCTGCAGTGGGGTGGGGACACGATGAGCAGTTCTTC; CDR3: CASTPAVGWGHDEQFF
D: TRBD1; J: TRBJ2-7; V: TRBV7-8; size: many; DNA: TGTGCCAGCAGCGATACAGGGGTTCCCGAGCAGTACTTC; CDR3: CASSDTGVPEQYF
D: .; J: TRBJ2-1; V: TRBV25-1; size: many; DNA: TGTGCCAGCAGTGAATCGGTCCGACTTGGTTACAATGAGCAGTTCTTC; CDR3: CASSESVRLGYNEQFF
D: TRBD2; J: TRBJ2-7; V: TRBV20-1; size: many; DNA: TGCAGTGCTCCTAGCGGAAGCTCCTACGAGCAGTACTTC; CDR3: CSAPSGSSYEQYF
D: TRBD1; J: TRBJ1-5; V: TRBV12-5; size: many; DNA: TGTGCTAGTGGTTTGCCAGACAGGGTTGGCAATCAGCCCCAGCATTTT; CDR3: CASGLPDRVGNQPQHF
D: .; J: TRBJ1-1; V: TRBV20-1; size: .; DNA: TGCAGTGCTAGAGGGGTGGCAGGGAAGAACACTGAAGCTTTCTTT; CDR3: CSARGVAGKNTEAFF
D: .; J: TRBJ2-3; V: TRBV2; size: .; DNA: TGTGCCAGCAGTGGACAGAAAACAGATACGCAGTATTTT; CDR3: CASSGQKTDTQYF